This TCR beta chain was sequenced in a study of blood T cells in healthy people across ages. A second PCR, run for about 7 to 11 cycles, used a sample-barcoded 5' primer plus a J-beta primer mix. A single record per CDR3 protein comes from TCRdb applying MiXCR to the 5' RACE reads. The data show some 920,000 distinct CDR3 sequences, just over 50% seen once. Whole-study results and caveats: Without sorted subsets, naive and antigen-experienced compartments could not be conclusively compared.

The V gene's germline CDR1 is MGHRA and CDR2 YSYEKL. V shed 6 bases, J shed 7 bases, and the junction held 2 bases outside the gene matches. The CDR3 contains 13 residues. In this sample, this clonotype turned up a few times. What it binds is not known. Ranging in age from about 6 to 95, the donors were healthy Caucasian individuals from Russia. Researchers collected 9 to 10 milliliters of peripheral blood from every single donor. The V gene is TRBV4-1, the J gene TRBJ1-6, with 8 bases identical to TRBD1. This sequence originates from a woman in her fifties or sixties in good health. The sample consisted of blood. CDR3: CASRDRVNSPLHF. CDR3 in DNA: TGCGCCAGCAGGGACAGGGTGAATTCACCCCTCCACTTT.